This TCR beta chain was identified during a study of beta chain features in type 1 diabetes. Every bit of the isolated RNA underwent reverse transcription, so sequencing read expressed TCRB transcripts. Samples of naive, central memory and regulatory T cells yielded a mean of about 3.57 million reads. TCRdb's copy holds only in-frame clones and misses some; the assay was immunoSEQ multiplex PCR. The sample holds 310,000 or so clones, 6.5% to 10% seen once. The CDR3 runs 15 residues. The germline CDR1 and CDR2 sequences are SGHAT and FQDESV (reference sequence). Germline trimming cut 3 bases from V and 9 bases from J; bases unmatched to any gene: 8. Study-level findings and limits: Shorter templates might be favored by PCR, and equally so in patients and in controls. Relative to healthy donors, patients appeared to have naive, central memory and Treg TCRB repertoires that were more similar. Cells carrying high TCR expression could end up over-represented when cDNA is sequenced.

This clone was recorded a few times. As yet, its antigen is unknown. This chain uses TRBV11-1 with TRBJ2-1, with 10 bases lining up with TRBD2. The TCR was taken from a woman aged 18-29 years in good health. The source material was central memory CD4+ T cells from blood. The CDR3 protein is CASSFVASGSFEQFF. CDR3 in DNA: TGTGCCAGCAGCTTTGTGGCTAGCGGGAGTTTTGAGCAGTTCTTC. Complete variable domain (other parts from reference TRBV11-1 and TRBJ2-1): EAEVAQSPRYKITEKSQAVAFWCDPISGHATLYWYRQILGQGPELLVQFQDESVVDDSQLPKDRFSAERLKGVDSTLKIQPAELGDSAMYLCASSFVASGSFEQFFGPGTRLTVL.